What follows are 16 T cell receptor beta chains derived from one specimen sequenced in a study of blood T cell repertoires in COVID-19. Assay used: immunoSEQ multiplex PCR; TCRdb lists only in-frame clones, some missing. Of approximately 120,000 clones in the sample, 75% to 90% were seen once. Material: peripheral blood. The source of these receptors is a human donor in a cohort sampled during active COVID-19.

This clone was observed a handful of times. The genes are TRBV7-9 and TRBJ1-3; TRBD1 aligns across 7 bases. Germline CDR1 and CDR2: SEHNR and FQNEAQ (reference sequence). This CDR3 contains 16 residues. The V gene end was trimmed by 5 bases and the J gene end by 0 bases; junction bases not matched to a gene: 7. The CDR3 DNA sequence: TGTGCCAGCAGCCTCACAGGGGCCTCCTCTGGAAACACCATATATTTT. The encoded protein is CASSLTGASSGNTIYF.

This clone was counted a single time. V and J are TRBV19 and TRBJ1-2, with D unclear. This CDR3 spans 14 amino acids. The germline gives CDR1 LNHDA, CDR2 SQIVND (reference sequence). Trimming shortened V by 11 bases and J by 4 bases, and 20 bases separated the two germline ends. CDR3 nucleotide sequence: TGTGCCTCAAAACCGAACAGTCTTGCCTATGGCTACACCTTC. Residues: CASKPNSLAYGYTF.

Comments on this clone: The junction departs from germline at one end; a sequencing error may be responsible. The chain carries TRBV2 and TRBJ2-3; 9 nucleotides line up with TRBD2. Per germline, CDR1 SNHLY and CDR2 FYNNEI. CDR3 length: 20 residues. The chain's CDR3 is CAIRILSRGGLGGGGDTQYF. The CDR3 DNA is TGCGCCATCAGAATCCTGTCGCGGGGGGGCCTGGGAGGAGGTGGGGATACGCAGTATTTT.

Points on this clone: Other DNA sequences within the sample encode an identical CDR3. The rearrangement joins TRBV27 to TRBJ2-5; 9 bases agree with TRBD1. This CDR3 contains 14 residues. From germline, CDR1 is MNHEY and CDR2 SMNVEV (reference sequence). J gave up 5 bases and V 3 bases, and 4 bases lay outside the gene matches. The CDR3 reads CASSLTGGGETQYF. CDR3 DNA sequence: TGTGCCAGCAGTTTGACAGGGGGGGGCGAGACCCAGTACTTC.

This chain joins TRBV6-5 and TRBJ2-5; a possible D gene is TRBD1 (6 bases). The CDR3 contains 15 residues. V lost 7 bases to trimming and J lost 0 bases, with 15 bases between them. CDR1 is MNHEY and CDR2 is SVGAGI in the germline V gene. The CDR3 region has the DNA TGTGCCAGCATCGCAGACAGGCATTACCAAGAGACCCAGTACTTC. It specifies CASIADRHYQETQYF.

The gene calls are TRBV5-4 and TRBJ1-1; D gene ambiguous. This CDR3 has 16 residues. The germline V gene has CDR1 SGHNT and CDR2 YYREEE (reference sequence). Trimming took 0 bases from V and 2 from J, leaving 14 bases between them. The CDR3 sequence: CASSLGPSMGNTEAFF. CDR3 DNA: TGTGCCAGCAGCTTGGGGCCTAGTATGGGTAACACTGAAGCTTTCTTT.

The gene calls are TRBV11-2 and TRBJ1-1, with 7 bases fitting TRBD1. Per germline, CDR1 SGHAT and CDR2 FQNNGV. V lost 4 bases to trimming and J lost 4 bases; unmatched junction nucleotides: 18. The CDR3 consists of 18 residues. The CDR3 bases are TGTGCCAGCAGCTCAATTACGACAGGGAGGAAGATAGTCACTGAAGCTTTCTTT. Translating gives CASSSITTGRKIVTEAFF.

The chain joins TRBV7-2 to TRBJ2-5; 7 positions agree with TRBD1. The CDR3 spans 15 residues. The ends lost 6 bases at V and 1 base at J; junction bases unmatched: 8. Germline loops: CDR1 SGHTA, CDR2 FQGNSA. As DNA, the CDR3 is TGTGCCAGCAGGCCCACCAGGGGGTCCCAAGAGACCCAGTACTTC. Translated, it gives CASRPTRGSQETQYF.

The J gene is TRBJ1-1, the V gene TRBV11-3; D is unclear. The CDR3 length is 14 residues. V was trimmed by 3 bases and J by 2 bases, leaving 10 bases between them. Germline assignment: CDR1 SGHNT and CDR2 YENEEA. The chain's CDR3 is CASSFLTLNTEAFF. CDR3 nucleotides: TGTGCCAGCAGCTTCTTGACTCTTAACACTGAAGCTTTCTTT.

This clone was recorded a few times. In nucleotides, the CDR3 is TGCGCCAGCAGCCAATTTCTAGCGGCGCCTGACAATGAGCAGTTCTTC. It codes for CASSQFLAAPDNEQFF. The rearrangement joins TRBV4-1 to TRBJ2-1, with 7 positions matching TRBD2. With 2 bases clipped from V and 5 bases from J, the junction kept 9 bases outside the gene matches. The V gene's germline CDR1 is MGHRA and CDR2 YSYEKL. This CDR3 has 16 residues.

This clone was picked up many times. CDR3 sequence: CASSVATSGSYEQFF. The CDR3 DNA follows: TGTGCCAGCAGTGTTGCGACTAGCGGGTCGTATGAGCAGTTCTTC. The chain couples TRBV2 to TRBJ2-1, with 10 nucleotides matching TRBD2. Trimming cost V 4 bases and J 8 bases; bases outside gene matches: 8. This CDR3 has 15 amino acids. CDR1 is SNHLY and CDR2 is FYNNEI in the germline V gene. The complete variable domain, with remaining parts taken from reference TRBV2 and TRBJ2-1, reads EPEVTQTPSHQVTQMGQEVILRCVPISNHLYFYWYRQILGQKVEFLVSFYNNEISEKSEIFDDQFSVERPDGSNFTLKIRSTKLEDSAMYFCASSVATSGSYEQFFGPGTRLTVL.

V gene TRBV27 combines with J gene TRBJ2-5; 7 nucleotides match TRBD2. The CDR3 runs 15 residues. Germline-derived CDR1 and CDR2 are MNHEY and SMNVEV (reference sequence). Unmatched junction bases numbered 12, after V lost 6 bases and J lost 5 bases. CDR3 protein: CASRGQGLSGETQYF. The CDR3 nucleotides are TGTGCCAGCAGGGGGCAGGGACTAAGTGGCGAGACCCAGTACTTC.

This clone was detected once. The chain uses TRBV10-2 and TRBJ2-7, with TRBD2 matching over 10 bases. This CDR3 region has 15 residues. Germline V lookup: CDR1 WSHSY, CDR2 SAAADI. V lost 1 base and J lost 3; bases outside the gene matches: 3. The CDR3 protein is CASSELLAGSYEQYV. In nucleotides, the CDR3 is TGCGCCAGCAGTGAGTTACTAGCGGGAAGCTACGAGCAGTACGTC.

CDR3 in amino acids: CASSQDDRAYGYTF. The CDR3 DNA reads TGTGCCAGCAGCCAAGATGACAGGGCCTATGGCTACACCTTC. The chain couples TRBV4-2 to TRBJ1-2, with 7 bases matching TRBD1. The length of the CDR3 is 14 residues. Germline CDR1 is LGHNA and CDR2 is YNFKEQ. V was clipped by 0 bases and J by 4 bases; unmatched bases: 2.

The V gene is TRBV18, the J gene TRBJ1-3, with D maybe TRBD1 (6 bases). CDR3 size: 15 residues. Germline CDR1 and CDR2: KGHSH and LQKENI. Trimming removed 0 bases at V and 3 bases at J, with 9 bases between. The CDR3 nucleotides read TGTGCCAGCTCACCACCGGCACAGGGTGGAAACACCATATATTTT. Protein product: CASSPPAQGGNTIYF.

The chain couples TRBV29-1 to TRBJ1-2; D gene unclear. The germline gives CDR1 SQVTM, CDR2 ANQGSEA. The CDR3 loop spans 12 amino acids. Trimming removed 5 bases from V and 4 bases from J, with 11 bases in between. In nucleotides, the CDR3 is TGCAGCGTTCTCCTTGACATCTATGGCTACACCTTC. Its protein product is CSVLLDIYGYTF.